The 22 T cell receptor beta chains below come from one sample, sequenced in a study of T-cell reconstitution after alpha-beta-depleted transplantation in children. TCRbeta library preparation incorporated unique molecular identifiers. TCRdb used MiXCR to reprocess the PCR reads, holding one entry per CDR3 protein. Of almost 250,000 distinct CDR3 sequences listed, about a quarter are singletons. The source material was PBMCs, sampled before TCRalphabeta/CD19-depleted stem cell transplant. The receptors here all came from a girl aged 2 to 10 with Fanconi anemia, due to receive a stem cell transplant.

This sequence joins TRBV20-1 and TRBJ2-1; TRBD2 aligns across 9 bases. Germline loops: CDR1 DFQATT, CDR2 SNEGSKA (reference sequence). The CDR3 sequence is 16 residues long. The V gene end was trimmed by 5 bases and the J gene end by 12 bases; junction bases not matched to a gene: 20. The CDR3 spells CSALALQVREGLRQFF. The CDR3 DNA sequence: TGCAGTGCTCTAGCCCTACAAGTGCGGGAGGGCCTCAGGCAGTTCTTC.

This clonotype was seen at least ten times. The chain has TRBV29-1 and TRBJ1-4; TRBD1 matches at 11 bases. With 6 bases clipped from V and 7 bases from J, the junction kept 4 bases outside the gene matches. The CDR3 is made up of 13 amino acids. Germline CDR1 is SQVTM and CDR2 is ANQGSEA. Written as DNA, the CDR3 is TGCAGCGTAGGACAGGGGGCTCGTGAAAAACTGTTTTTT. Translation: CSVGQGAREKLFF.

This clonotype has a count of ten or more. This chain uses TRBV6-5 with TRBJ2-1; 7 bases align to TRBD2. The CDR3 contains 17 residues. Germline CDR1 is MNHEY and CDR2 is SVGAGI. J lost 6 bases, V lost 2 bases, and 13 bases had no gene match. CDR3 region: CASSYGLGGGPFNEQFF. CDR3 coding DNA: TGTGCCAGCAGTTACGGGCTGGGGGGAGGGCCTTTCAATGAGCAGTTCTTC.

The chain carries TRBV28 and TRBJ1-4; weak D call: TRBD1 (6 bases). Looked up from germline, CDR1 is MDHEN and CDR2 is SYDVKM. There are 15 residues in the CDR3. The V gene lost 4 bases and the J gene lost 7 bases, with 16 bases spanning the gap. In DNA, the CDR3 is TGTGCCAGCAGTTCGACAGGCGAGAAGGCTGAAAAACTGTTTTTT. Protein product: CASSSTGEKAEKLFF.

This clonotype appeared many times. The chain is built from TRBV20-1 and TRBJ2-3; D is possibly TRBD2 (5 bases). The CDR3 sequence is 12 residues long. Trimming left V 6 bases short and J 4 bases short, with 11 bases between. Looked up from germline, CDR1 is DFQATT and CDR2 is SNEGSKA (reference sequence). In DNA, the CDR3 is TGCAGTGCCAGCGGTAGCCCAGATACGCAGTATTTT. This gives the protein CSASGSPDTQYF.

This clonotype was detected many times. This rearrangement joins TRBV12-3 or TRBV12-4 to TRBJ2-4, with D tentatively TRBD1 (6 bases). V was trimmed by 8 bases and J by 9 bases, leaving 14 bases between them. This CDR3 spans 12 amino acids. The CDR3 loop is CASLTRGSIQYF. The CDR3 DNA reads TGTGCCAGCCTCACCAGGGGCAGCATTCAGTACTTC.

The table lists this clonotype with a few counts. The DNA for the CDR3 is TGCGCCAGCAGTCGGGGCGGGGGAGGGACTGAAGCTTTCTTT. Its protein is CASSRGGGGTEAFF. This chain joins TRBV5-1 and TRBJ1-1; D perhaps matches TRBD1 (5 bases). The CDR3 runs 14 residues. Deletions cut 5 bases from V and 5 bases from J, with 16 bases between. Germline V gene lookup returns CDR1 SGHRS and CDR2 YFSETQ. The entire variable domain, with the rest obtained from reference TRBV5-1 and TRBJ1-1, is as follows: KAGVTQTPRYLIKTRGQQVTLSCSPISGHRSVSWYQQTPGQGLQFLFEYFSETQRNKGNFPGRFSGRQFSNSRSEMNVSTLELGDSALYLCASSRGGGGTEAFFGQGTRLTVV.

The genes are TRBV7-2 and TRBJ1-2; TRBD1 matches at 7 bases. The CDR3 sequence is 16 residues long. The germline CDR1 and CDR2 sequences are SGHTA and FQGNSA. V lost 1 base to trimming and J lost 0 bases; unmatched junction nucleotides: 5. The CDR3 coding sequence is TGTGCCAGCAGCTTAGTAGGGGGCCCCTCTAACTATGGCTACACCTTC. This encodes CASSLVGGPSNYGYTF.

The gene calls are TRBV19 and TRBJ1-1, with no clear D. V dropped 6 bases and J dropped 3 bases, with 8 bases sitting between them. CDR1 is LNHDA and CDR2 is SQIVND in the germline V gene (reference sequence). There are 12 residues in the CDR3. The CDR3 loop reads CASRQGHTEAFF. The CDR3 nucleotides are TGTGCCAGTAGACAAGGGCACACTGAAGCTTTCTTT.

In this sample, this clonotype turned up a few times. The CDR3 protein is CSANTGRDGYTF. The CDR3 DNA reads as TGCAGCGCTAATACAGGGAGGGATGGCTACACCTTC. V and J are TRBV29-1 and TRBJ1-2; the D gene is possibly TRBD1 (6 bases). The CDR3 runs 12 residues. Germline V gives CDR1 SQVTM, CDR2 ANQGSEA. The V end lost 7 bases, the J end lost 6 bases, and 15 bases lay between the germline ends.

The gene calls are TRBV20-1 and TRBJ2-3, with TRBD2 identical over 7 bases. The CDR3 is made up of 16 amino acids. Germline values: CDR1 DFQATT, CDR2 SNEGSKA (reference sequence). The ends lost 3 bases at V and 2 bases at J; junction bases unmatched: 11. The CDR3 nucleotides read TGCAGTGCTAGCGACCCGGGGGGTTTTGTCACAGATACGCAGTATTTT. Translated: CSASDPGGFVTDTQYF.

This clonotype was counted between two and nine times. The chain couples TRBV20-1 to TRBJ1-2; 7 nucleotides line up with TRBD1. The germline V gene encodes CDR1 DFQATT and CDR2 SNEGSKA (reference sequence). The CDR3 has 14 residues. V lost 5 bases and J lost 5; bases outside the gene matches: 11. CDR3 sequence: CSAVRRQGPYGYTF. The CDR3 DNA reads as TGCAGTGCTGTCAGGAGACAGGGACCTTATGGCTACACCTTC.

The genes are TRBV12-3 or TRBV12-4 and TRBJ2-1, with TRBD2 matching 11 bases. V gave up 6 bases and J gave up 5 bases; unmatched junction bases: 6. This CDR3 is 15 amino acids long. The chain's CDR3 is CASSPLAGGNNEQFF. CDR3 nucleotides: TGTGCCAGCAGCCCTCTAGCGGGGGGCAACAATGAGCAGTTCTTC.

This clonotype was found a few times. As DNA, the CDR3 is TGCGCCAGCAGGTTTACGGGACAGGGTGAAGAGACCCAGTACTTC. This codes for CASRFTGQGEETQYF. The chain links TRBV5-1 to TRBJ2-5; 9 bases align to TRBD1. The J segment lost 3 bases and the V segment lost 5 bases, leaving 8 bases of the junction unmatched. There are 15 residues in the CDR3. CDR1 SGHRS and CDR2 YFSETQ come from the germline V gene.

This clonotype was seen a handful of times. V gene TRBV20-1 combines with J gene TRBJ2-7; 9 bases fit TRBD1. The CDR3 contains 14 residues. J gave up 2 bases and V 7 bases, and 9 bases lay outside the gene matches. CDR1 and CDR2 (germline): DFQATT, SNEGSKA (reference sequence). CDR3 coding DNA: TGCAGTGGAGTCGGGACAGGGTCACCCTACGAGCAGTACTTC. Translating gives CSGVGTGSPYEQYF.

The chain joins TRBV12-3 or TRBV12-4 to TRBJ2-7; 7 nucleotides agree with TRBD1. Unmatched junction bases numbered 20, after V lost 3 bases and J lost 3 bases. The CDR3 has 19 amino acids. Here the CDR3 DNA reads TGTGCCAGCAGTTTTCCCGTCGGCCGCGGTACGGGACAGCTCTACGAGCAGTACTTC. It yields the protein CASSFPVGRGTGQLYEQYF.

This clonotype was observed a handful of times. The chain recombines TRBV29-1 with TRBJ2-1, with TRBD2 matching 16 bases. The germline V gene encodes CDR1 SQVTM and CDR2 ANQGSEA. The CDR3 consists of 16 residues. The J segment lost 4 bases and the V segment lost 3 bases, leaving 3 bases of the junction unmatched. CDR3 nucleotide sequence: TGCAGCGTTGATAGGGGACTAGCGGGAGGGTACAATGAGCAGTTCTTC. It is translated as CSVDRGLAGGYNEQFF.

This chain's CDR3 is CAISDMGGNYGYTF. The CDR3 bases are TGTGCCATCAGTGATATGGGAGGAAACTATGGCTACACCTTC. This chain joins TRBV10-3 and TRBJ1-2; no clear D gene. Trimming cost V 3 bases and J 2 bases, with 10 bases left between them. Germline V lookup: CDR1 ENHRY, CDR2 SYGVKD. CDR3 length: 14 residues.

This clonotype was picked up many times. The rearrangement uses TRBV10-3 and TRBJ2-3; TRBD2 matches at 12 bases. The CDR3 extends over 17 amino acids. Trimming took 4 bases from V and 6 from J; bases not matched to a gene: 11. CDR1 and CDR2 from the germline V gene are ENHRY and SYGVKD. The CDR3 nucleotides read TGTGCCATCAGTGGGGGATCGACTAGCGGGAGTCCCGATACGCAGTATTTT. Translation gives CAISGGSTSGSPDTQYF.

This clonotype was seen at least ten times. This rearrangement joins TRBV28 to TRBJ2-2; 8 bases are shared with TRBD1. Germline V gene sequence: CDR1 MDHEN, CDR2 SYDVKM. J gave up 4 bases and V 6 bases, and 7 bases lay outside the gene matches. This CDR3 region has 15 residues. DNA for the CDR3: TGTGCCAGCAGCCGGAGACAGGGGCGCACCGGGGAGCTGTTTTTT. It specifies CASSRRQGRTGELFF.

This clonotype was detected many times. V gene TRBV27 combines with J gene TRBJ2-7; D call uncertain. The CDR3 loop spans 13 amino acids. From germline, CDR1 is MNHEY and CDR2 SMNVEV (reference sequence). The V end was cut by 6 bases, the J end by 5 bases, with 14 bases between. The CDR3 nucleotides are TGTGCCAGCAGAAGGGTGTTATGGGACGAGCAGTACTTC. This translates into CASRRVLWDEQYF.

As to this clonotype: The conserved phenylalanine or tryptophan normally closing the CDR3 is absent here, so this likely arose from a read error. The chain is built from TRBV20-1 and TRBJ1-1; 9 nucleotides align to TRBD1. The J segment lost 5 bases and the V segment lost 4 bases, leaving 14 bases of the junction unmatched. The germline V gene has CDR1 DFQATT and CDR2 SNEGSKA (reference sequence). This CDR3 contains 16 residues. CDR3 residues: CSATPRGDRGRTEAFY. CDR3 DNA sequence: TGCAGTGCTACCCCAAGGGGAGACAGGGGGAGGACTGAAGCTTTCTAT.